Listed here is a single TCR beta chain. Its antigen is not known. Time point denoted: week 35, safety follow-up. Every vaccination contained 300 ug of the mutant IDH1 20-mer peptide and was paired with topical imiquimod. There are 14 residues in the CDR3. The V and J ends lost 5 bases and 6 bases, in that order; junction bases with no gene match: 4. Germline assignment: CDR1 MNHNY and CDR2 SVGAGI (reference sequence). This specimen comes from a study of a mutant IDH1 vaccine in newly diagnosed glioma. TCRdb's table, derived via immunoSEQ multiplex PCR, lists solely in-frame clones and lacks some. The table records tens of thousands of clones, roughly 84% of them present only once.

This receptor was taken from a woman aged 18 to 35 with glioma. The V and J genes are TRBV6-6 and TRBJ2-2; the match to TRBD1 covers 9 bases. This specimen was PBMCs, taken from a glioma patient whose treatment included an IDH1 peptide vaccine. The CDR3, as DNA: TGTGCCAGCAGTGCCCGGACAGGGGCCGGGGAGCTGTTTTTT. This sequence encodes CASSARTGAGELFF.